This T cell receptor beta chain emerged from a study of graft-versus-host responses after intestinal transplantation. About the research overall: The transplants performed in recipients were multivisceral, liver-intestinal, or isolated intestinal. Recipients uniformly received anti-thymocyte globulin induction, followed by tacrolimus and steroids for about 3 years.

Germline assignment: CDR1 SGHTA and CDR2 FQGTGA. The CDR3 is 12 amino acids. The V and J ends lost 1 base and 15 bases respectively, with 13 bases between them. Repertoires were generated with immunoSEQ multiplex PCR, while TCRdb's copy carries only in-frame clones and drops some. Among 50,000 to 80,000 clones listed, roughly 90% were seen once. Study findings and constraints: Researchers found peak circulating GvH clone levels linked to early post-transplant HvG declines.

In the case of this clone: Its antigen is undetermined.

The sequence derives from a human donor who was the organ donor for an intestinal transplant. This sample comprised unstimulated CD8+ T cells sorted from spleen or lymph node cells, obtained before transplant. The genes are TRBV7-3 and TRBJ2-1; tentative D call: TRBD2 (7 bases). CDR3 residues: CASSLIGGLPFF. CDR3 coding DNA: TGTGCCAGCAGCTTAATCGGGGGGCTGCCGTTCTTC.